What follows are 23 T cell receptor beta chains derived from one specimen sequenced in a study of graft-versus-host responses after intestinal transplantation. Responders labeled with CFSE (about 200,000) were plated with about 200,000 irradiated, violet-dye-labeled stimulators. The method was immunoSEQ multiplex PCR; TCRdb's version includes in-frame clones alone and lacks a portion of them. The repertoire holds roughly 14,000 clones, with about 33% as singletons. Sequencing used alloreactive CD8+ T cells from a mixed lymphocyte reaction culture, obtained before intestinal transplant. The subset denotes: CFSE-low proliferating T cells sorted from approximately 6-day pre-transplant mixed lymphocyte reaction (GvH or HvG direction). The receptors stem from a human patient who received an intestinal transplant.

The sample holds one count of this clone. In nucleotides, the CDR3 is TGTGCCAGCAGCTTTGGGTCGGGGGGACTCGAGCAGTACTTC. This gives the protein CASSFGSGGLEQYF. The chain has TRBV11-2 and TRBJ2-5; 7 nucleotides match TRBD2. The DNA end lines up better with TRBJ2-7; the J call may be wrong. The CDR3 has 14 residues. Germline CDR1 reads SGHAT; CDR2 reads FQNNGV.

The J gene is TRBJ1-1, the V gene TRBV30, with D possibly being TRBD1 (6 bases). The CDR3 length is 13 residues. Germline V lookup: CDR1 GTSNPN, CDR2 SVGIG (reference sequence). V was shortened by 2 bases and J by 1 base, with 8 bases between the two germline ends. Written as DNA, the CDR3 is TGTGCCTGGAGTTTGACAGGGAACACTGAAGCTTTCTTT. Residues: CAWSLTGNTEAFF.

By sample fraction, this clone is medium-sized (0.01 to 0.1%). The CDR3 region has the DNA TGCGCCAGCAGCCAAGGAACAGGGGGAGGCAATGGAAACACCATATATTTT. Translation gives CASSQGTGGGNGNTIYF. This chain uses TRBV4-3 with TRBJ1-3; 8 nucleotides match TRBD1. The germline gives CDR1 LGHNA, CDR2 YSLEER. This CDR3 spans 17 amino acids. Trimming cost V 1 base and J 3 bases; bases outside gene matches: 8.

The chain uses TRBV27 and TRBJ2-7, with D maybe TRBD1 (6 bases). CDR3 length: 14 amino acids. The V end lost 0 bases, the J end lost 3 bases, and 9 bases lay between the germline ends. Germline CDR1 MNHEY, CDR2 SMNVEV (reference sequence). The CDR3 bases are TGTGCCAGCAGTTTATCGGGACACCTCTACGAGCAGTACTTC. This gives the protein CASSLSGHLYEQYF.

The chain links TRBV6-5 to TRBJ1-5; no reliable D call. Germline V gene lookup returns CDR1 MNHEY and CDR2 SVGAGI. CDR3 length equals 14 residues. Trimming took off 5 bases at V and 2 bases at J, with 10 bases between the two ends. CDR3 in DNA: TGTGCCAGCAGTAACCGCGGAGGCAATCAGCCCCAGCATTTT. Its protein is CASSNRGGNQPQHF.

V is TRBV27 and J is TRBJ1-1; 9 bases align to TRBD1. The CDR3 covers 14 residues. The V gene's germline CDR1 is MNHEY and CDR2 SMNVEV (reference sequence). Trimming took 2 bases from V and 7 from J; bases not matched to a gene: 5. CDR3: CASSLGGQGLEAFF. The CDR3 region has the DNA TGTGCCAGCAGTTTAGGGGGACAGGGCCTTGAAGCTTTCTTT.

This clone was seen more than once but under ten times. This rearrangement joins TRBV30 to TRBJ1-1, with TRBD1 as a possible D gene (6 bases). V was cut by 0 bases and J by 10 bases, with 15 bases left in between. The germline CDR1 and CDR2 sequences are GTSNPN and SVGIG (reference sequence). CDR3 length: 13 residues. The CDR3 here is CAWSVQGGSGAFF. The DNA of the CDR3 is TGTGCCTGGAGTGTACAAGGGGGTTCAGGAGCTTTCTTT.

This clone was observed a handful of times. The CDR3 loop is CASSEGGLAGELFF. In nucleotides, the CDR3 is TGTGCCAGCAGCGAGGGAGGACTCGCCGGGGAGCTGTTTTTT. This chain joins TRBV9 and TRBJ2-2; D may be TRBD2 (6 bases). The germline CDR1 and CDR2 sequences are SGDLS and YYNGEE. The CDR3 spans 14 residues. With 3 bases removed from V and 6 bases from J, the gap between germline ends came to 12 bases.

The J gene is TRBJ2-7, the V gene TRBV11-2; TRBD1 matches 9 bases. Trimming cost V 6 bases and J 5 bases; bases outside gene matches: 2. Germline CDR1 SGHAT, CDR2 FQNNGV. This CDR3 spans 12 amino acids. The CDR3: CASRGQGNEQYF. The CDR3 region has the DNA TGTGCCAGCAGGGGACAGGGCAACGAGCAGTACTTC.

In its sample, this clone is medium-sized. J is TRBJ1-4 and V is TRBV13, with a possible D match to TRBD1 (5 bases). Germline V gene lookup returns CDR1 PRHDT and CDR2 FYEKMQ (reference sequence). Trimming took 5 bases from V and 3 from J, leaving 13 bases between them. The CDR3 is made up of 15 amino acids. CDR3 DNA sequence: TGTGCCAGCAGCGGCCAGGGTTCGGCTAATGAAAAACTGTTTTTT. As protein: CASSGQGSANEKLFF.

The rearrangement links TRBV29-1 to TRBJ2-3, with 8 bases aligning to TRBD2. This CDR3 is 14 amino acids long. V shed 3 bases and J 0 bases; nucleotides not matched to a gene: 2. The germline V gene encodes CDR1 SQVTM and CDR2 ANQGSEA. CDR3 amino acids: CSVDSGGSTDTQYF. The DNA of the CDR3 is TGCAGCGTTGACTCGGGGGGGAGCACAGATACGCAGTATTTT.

This chain uses TRBV11-2 with TRBJ2-7; 9 positions agree with TRBD1. After removal of 0 bases from V and 2 bases from J, the junction contained 5 bases not matched to a gene. The CDR3 sequence is 16 residues long. Germline loops: CDR1 SGHAT, CDR2 FQNNGV. The CDR3 reads CASSLEGWTGAYEQYF. DNA of the CDR3: TGTGCCAGCAGCTTAGAAGGGTGGACAGGGGCCTACGAGCAGTACTTC.

Here the CDR3 reads CASGLVNRGYEQYF. CDR3 DNA sequence: TGTGCTAGTGGTTTGGTAAACCGGGGCTACGAGCAGTACTTC. This sequence joins TRBV12-5 and TRBJ2-7, with a possible D match to TRBD2 (5 bases). CDR1 is LGHNT and CDR2 is FRNRAP in the germline V gene. This CDR3 spans 14 amino acids. Trimming shortened V by 0 bases and J by 3 bases, and 9 bases separated the two germline ends.

The chain joins TRBV4-1 to TRBJ2-2, with 7 bases fitting TRBD2. This CDR3 spans 17 amino acids. The junction had 13 bases not matched to a gene; V was cut back by 5 bases and J by 4 bases. From germline, CDR1 is MGHRA and CDR2 YSYEKL. The chain's CDR3 is CASSLSSGALGTGELFF. The CDR3 DNA is TGCGCCAGCAGCTTGTCCAGCGGGGCATTGGGCACCGGGGAGCTGTTTTTT.

This clone occurred a few times. The chain joins TRBV4-1 to TRBJ2-7; TRBD2 matches at 8 bases. From germline, CDR1 is MGHRA and CDR2 YSYEKL. Trimming at V came to 1 base and at J to 7 bases, leaving 12 bases not matched to a gene. The CDR3 contains 16 residues. CDR3 in DNA: TGCGCCAGCAGCCAAGTGTCTAGCGGGTATCCGGGGGAGCAGTACTTC. As protein: CASSQVSSGYPGEQYF.

This clone appeared a single time. V gene TRBV2 combines with J gene TRBJ1-1; D is possibly TRBD1 (5 bases). Trimming left V 8 bases short and J 1 base short, with 17 bases between. The CDR3 totals 15 residues. Germline CDR1 reads SNHLY; CDR2 reads FYNNEI. The CDR3 sequence: CASFVQGLANTEAFF. CDR3 sequence (DNA): TGTGCCAGCTTCGTCCAGGGATTAGCGAACACTGAAGCTTTCTTT.

This chain links TRBV27 with TRBJ1-6, with 11 nucleotides matching TRBD1. There are 15 residues in the CDR3. Germline CDR1 is MNHEY and CDR2 is SMNVEV (reference sequence). Trimming took 9 bases from V and 7 from J; bases not matched to a gene: 8. The CDR3, as DNA: TGTGCCAGTTGCCTCGGGACAGGGGGAAATTCACCCCTCCACTTT. This encodes CASCLGTGGNSPLHF.

The V gene is TRBV7-9, the J gene TRBJ2-1, with 14 bases fitting TRBD2. In germline, CDR1 is SEHNR, CDR2 FQNEAQ (reference sequence). The CDR3 length is 16 residues. J was trimmed by 1 base and V by 6 bases; bases with no gene match: 2. CDR3 nucleotides: TGTGCCAGCAGTCGACTAGCGGGGGGGTCCTACAATGAGCAGTTCTTC. It is translated as CASSRLAGGSYNEQFF.

This clone was observed a few times. The chain recombines TRBV11-3 with TRBJ2-7; 7 nucleotides match TRBD2. Trimming removed 1 base from V and 4 bases from J; junction bases left unmatched: 4. CDR1 and CDR2 from the germline V gene are SGHNT and YENEEA. The CDR3 is 14 residues long. In DNA form, the CDR3 reads TGTGCCAGCAGCTTAGGGACTAGTTTGTACGAGCAGTACTTC. Translating it yields CASSLGTSLYEQYF.

The chain couples TRBV15 to TRBJ2-7; 12 bases line up with TRBD1. With 3 bases clipped from V and 6 bases from J, the junction kept 3 bases outside the gene matches. This CDR3 contains 14 residues. In germline, CDR1 is LNHNV, CDR2 YYDKDF (reference sequence). CDR3 bases: TGTGCCACCAGCAGCCGGGACAGGGGGCCCGAGCAGTACTTC. Translated, it gives CATSSRDRGPEQYF.

This clone is medium-sized. The J gene is TRBJ1-1, the V gene TRBV10-3; no definite D call. CDR1 and CDR2 (germline): ENHRY, SYGVKD. V was shortened by 3 bases and J by 4 bases, with 9 bases between the two germline ends. CDR3 length: 13 residues. The CDR3 here is CAISESSGTEAFF. The CDR3 nucleotides are TGTGCCATCAGTGAATCCTCAGGCACTGAAGCTTTCTTT.

The rearrangement joins TRBV7-8 to TRBJ1-1, with a possible D match to TRBD1 (5 bases). The CDR3 is made up of 15 amino acids. Germline V lookup: CDR1 SGHVS, CDR2 FQNEAQ. V was shortened by 2 bases and J by 3 bases, with 13 bases between the two germline ends. CDR3 sequence (DNA): TGTGCCAGCAGCTTAAGTCTCTCCAGGGACACTGAAGCTTTCTTT. Encoded protein: CASSLSLSRDTEAFF.

Only a few counts were recorded for this clone. The chain links TRBV30 to TRBJ1-2, with a possible D match to TRBD1 (6 bases). With 3 bases removed from V and 5 bases from J, the gap between germline ends came to 10 bases. Per the germline V gene, CDR1 is GTSNPN and CDR2 is SVGIG (reference sequence). The CDR3 is 12 amino acids. The CDR3, as DNA: TGTGCCTGGAGCCCTACAGGGTATGGCTACACCTTC. Translated, it gives CAWSPTGYGYTF.